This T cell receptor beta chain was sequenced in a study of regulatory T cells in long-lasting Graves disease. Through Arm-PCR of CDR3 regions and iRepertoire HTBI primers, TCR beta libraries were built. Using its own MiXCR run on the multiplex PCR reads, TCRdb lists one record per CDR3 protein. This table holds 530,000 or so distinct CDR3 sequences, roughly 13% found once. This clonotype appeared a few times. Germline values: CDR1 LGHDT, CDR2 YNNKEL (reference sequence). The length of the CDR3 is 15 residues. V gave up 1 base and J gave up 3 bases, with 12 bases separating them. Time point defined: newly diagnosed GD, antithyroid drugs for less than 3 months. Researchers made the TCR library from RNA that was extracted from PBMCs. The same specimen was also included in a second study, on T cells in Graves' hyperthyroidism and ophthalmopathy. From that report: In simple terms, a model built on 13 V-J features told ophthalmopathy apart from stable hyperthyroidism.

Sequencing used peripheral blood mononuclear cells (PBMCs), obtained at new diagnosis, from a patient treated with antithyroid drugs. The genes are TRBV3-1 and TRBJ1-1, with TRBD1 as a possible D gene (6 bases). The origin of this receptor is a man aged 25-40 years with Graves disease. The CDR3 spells CASSQGWGLDTEAFF. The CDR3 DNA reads TGTGCCAGCAGCCAAGGGTGGGGGCTGGACACTGAAGCTTTCTTT.